Shown below are 12 T cell receptor beta chains from a single sample sequenced in a study of Ad26.COV2.S vaccination and SARS-CoV-2 variants. TCRdb keeps only in-frame clones here, not all; method: immunoSEQ multiplex PCR. The sample yields about 400,000 clones, around nine tenths seen once. The sample's treatment: roughly 20 received Ad26.COV2.S at low or high dose, single or two shots; roughly five received placebo; per-sample allocation not given. Sample collection was performed on day 63 after the first vaccine or placebo injection. The source was peripheral blood, collected in a trial of Ad26.COV2.S vaccine versus placebo. The receptors were gathered from a person aged 18 to 59 who received the Ad26.COV2.S COVID-19 vaccine or a placebo.

This chain connects TRBV27 to TRBJ1-1; no reliable D call. The CDR3 sequence is 11 residues long. CDR1 MNHEY and CDR2 SMNVEV come from the germline V gene (reference sequence). With 4 bases removed from V and 7 bases from J, the gap between germline ends came to 7 bases. The CDR3 DNA reads TGTGCCAGCAGTTCCGGGAGTGAAGCTTTCTTT. Encoded protein: CASSSGSEAFF.

The J gene is TRBJ2-5, the V gene TRBV7-2, with D tentatively TRBD1 (6 bases). Germline CDR1 and CDR2: SGHTA and FQGNSA. The CDR3 consists of 17 residues. The germline V and J ends were trimmed by 6 bases and 5 bases, with 25 bases remaining between them. For the CDR3, the DNA is TGTGCCAGCAGTAAACCTTTCTCAGGACAGTTCAGGGAGACCCAGTACTTC. It translates to CASSKPFSGQFRETQYF. Full variable domain (remainder filled in from reference TRBV7-2 and TRBJ2-5): GAGVSQSPSNKVTEKGKDVELRCDPISGHTALYWYRQSLGQGLEFLIYFQGNSAPDKSGLPSDRFSAERTGGSVSTLTIQRTQQEDSAVYLCASSKPFSGQFRETQYFGPGTRLLVL.

This clone was recorded once. V usage is TRBV7-9 and J usage is TRBJ2-2; unclear D gene. V lost 3 bases and J lost 7, with 12 bases in between. This CDR3 spans 14 amino acids. Germline-derived CDR1 and CDR2 are SEHNR and FQNEAQ (reference sequence). CDR3 bases: TGTGCCAGCAGCTTTCTAGGGATCCGCGGGGAGCTGTTTTTT. Translation gives CASSFLGIRGELFF. Combining the CDR3 with reference TRBV7-9 and TRBJ2-2 gives the whole variable domain DTGVSQNPRHKITKRGQNVTFRCDPISEHNRLYWYRQTLGQGPEFLTYFQNEAQLEKSRLLSDRFSAERPKGSFSTLEIQRTEQGDSAMYLCASSFLGIRGELFFGEGSRLTVL.

The rearrangement uses TRBV2 and TRBJ1-5; TRBD1 is a possible D gene (6 bases). Germline assignment: CDR1 SNHLY and CDR2 FYNNEI. Between the trimmed V and J ends, which lost 3 bases and 7 bases, there was a span of 10 bases. The CDR3 runs to 13 residues. CDR3 protein: CASSDQGTQPQHF. CDR3 bases: TGTGCCAGCAGTGACCAGGGGACGCAGCCCCAGCATTTT.

The chain is built from TRBV7-2 and TRBJ2-7, with D possibly matching TRBD1 (6 bases). Germline V gene data show CDR1 as SGHTA and CDR2 as FQGNSA. CDR3 size: 13 residues. Trimming left V 1 base short and J 6 bases short, with 10 bases between. The CDR3 nucleotides read TGTGCCAGCAGCTTAGGACAGGAAAGCGAGCAGTACTTC. Translating gives CASSLGQESEQYF. Supplemented by reference TRBV7-2 and TRBJ2-7, the full variable domain reads GAGVSQSPSNKVTEKGKDVELRCDPISGHTALYWYRQSLGQGLEFLIYFQGNSAPDKSGLPSDRFSAERTGGSVSTLTIQRTQQEDSAVYLCASSLGQESEQYFGPGTRLTVT.

This chain uses TRBV5-1 with TRBJ1-1, with 10 bases matching TRBD1. Germline-derived CDR1 and CDR2 are SGHRS and YFSETQ. The CDR3 has 15 amino acids. V lost 3 bases to trimming and J lost 3 bases; unmatched junction nucleotides: 5. Here the CDR3 reads CASSSTGGADTEAFF. The CDR3 DNA is TGCGCCAGCAGCTCGACAGGGGGCGCGGACACTGAAGCTTTCTTT.

The chain uses TRBV6-5 and TRBJ2-7; perhaps D is TRBD1 or TRBD2 (5 bases each). Per germline, CDR1 MNHEY and CDR2 SVGAGI. V was trimmed by 5 bases and J by 0 bases, leaving 14 bases between them. The CDR3 contains 15 residues. The CDR3 region has the DNA TGTGCCAGCAGTACGGACTGGGGGAACTCCTACGAGCAGTACTTC. This translates into CASSTDWGNSYEQYF.

Comment on this clone: The same CDR3 can be traced to other DNA sequences in this sample. This chain connects TRBV11-2 to TRBJ1-2; D ambiguous. Germline V CDR1 and CDR2: SGHAT, FQNNGV. Trimming took off 0 bases at V and 8 bases at J, with 7 bases between the two ends. This CDR3 contains 12 residues. The CDR3 sequence is CASSLEGNGYTF. The CDR3 DNA reads as TGTGCCAGCAGCTTAGAGGGGAACGGCTACACCTTC.

The chain uses TRBV3-1 (or the pseudogene TRBV3-2) and TRBJ1-1; D perhaps matches TRBD1 (5 bases). CDR3 length: 14 amino acids. CDR1 and CDR2 from the germline V gene are LGHDT and YNNKEL (reference sequence). The V and J ends lost 8 bases and 5 bases respectively, with 18 bases between them. CDR3 sequence: CASRGDRGWTEAFF. Written as DNA, the CDR3 is TGTGCCAGCCGAGGGGACCGGGGGTGGACTGAAGCTTTCTTT.

The chain is built from TRBV2 and TRBJ1-2, with D possibly being TRBD1 (6 bases). The germline V and J ends were trimmed by 7 bases and 5 bases, with 11 bases remaining between them. Germline values: CDR1 SNHLY, CDR2 FYNNEI. This CDR3 comprises 12 residues. The CDR3 DNA sequence: TGTGCCAGCAAGGGGGTAGGTTATGGCTACACCTTC. As protein: CASKGVGYGYTF. The variable domain in full, completed from reference TRBV2 and TRBJ1-2, reads EPEVTQTPSHQVTQMGQEVILRCVPISNHLYFYWYRQILGQKVEFLVSFYNNEISEKSEIFDDQFSVERPDGSNFTLKIRSTKLEDSAMYFCASKGVGYGYTFGSGTRLTVV.

The rearrangement joins TRBV18 to TRBJ2-5; TRBD1 agrees at 7 bases. V lost 3 bases and J lost 4; bases outside the gene matches: 2. CDR1 KGHSH and CDR2 LQKENI come from the germline V gene. CDR3 length: 13 residues. The CDR3 DNA sequence: TGTGCCAGCTCACCGACAGGGAGAGAGACCCAGTACTTC. Residues: CASSPTGRETQYF.

J is TRBJ2-7 and V is TRBV19; 8 positions match TRBD1. V lost 10 bases and J lost 3; bases outside the gene matches: 5. The CDR3 covers 12 residues. Germline V gives CDR1 LNHDA, CDR2 SQIVND (reference sequence). The CDR3 here is CATRGLGYEQYF. CDR3 coding DNA: TGTGCCACCAGGGGGCTAGGCTACGAGCAGTACTTC.